One and the same sample provided the 18 T cell receptor beta chains below, sequenced in a study of blood T cell repertoires in COVID-19. The protocol was immunoSEQ multiplex PCR, while the TCRdb copy is restricted to in-frame clones and leaves out a portion. The repertoire has under 85,000 clones, approximately 82% of them found once; the top ten carry around two fifths. Sequencing input: peripheral blood. All receptors derive from a man aged 80 or over with active or convalescent COVID-19.

V and J are TRBV29-1 and TRBJ2-6; possibly TRBD1 for D (6 bases). Germline CDR1 reads SQVTM; CDR2 reads ANQGSEA. The V end was cut by 4 bases, the J end by 0 bases, with 13 bases between. There are 16 residues in the CDR3. The DNA of the CDR3 is TGCAGCGTTGGGGGCAGGGGCCCCTCTGGGGCCAACGTCCTGACTTTC. Protein product: CSVGGRGPSGANVLTF.

The chain employs TRBV19 and TRBJ2-3; 9 bases agree with TRBD2. V gave up 0 bases and J gave up 3 bases; unmatched junction bases: 7. Germline CDR1 and CDR2: LNHDA and SQIVND (reference sequence). The CDR3 has 17 amino acids. CDR3 bases: TGTGCCAGTAGTATAGATAGCATGACTAGCGGAACAGATACGCAGTATTTT. Its protein is CASSIDSMTSGTDTQYF.

V and J are TRBV5-6 and TRBJ1-2; TRBD1 aligns across 8 bases. The V segment lost 4 bases and the J segment 3 bases; nucleotides outside the gene matches: 11. CDR3 length: 16 amino acids. The germline V gene encodes CDR1 SGHDT and CDR2 YYEEEE. For the CDR3, the DNA is TGTGCCAGCAGCATCTACAGGGGGAGGGTGGACTATGGCTACACCTTC. Residues: CASSIYRGRVDYGYTF.

V is TRBV27 and J is TRBJ2-3; D call uncertain. The CDR3 has 14 amino acids. CDR1 and CDR2 (germline): MNHEY, SMNVEV (reference sequence). V was trimmed by 4 bases and J by 2 bases, leaving 10 bases between them. This CDR3 reads CASSSLAPTDTQYF. The DNA of the CDR3 is TGTGCCAGCAGTTCACTCGCCCCCACAGATACGCAGTATTTT.

This sequence joins TRBV6-5 and TRBJ2-7; 9 nucleotides agree with TRBD2. Germline values: CDR1 MNHEY, CDR2 SVGAGI. V gave up 6 bases and J gave up 0 bases; unmatched junction bases: 6. This CDR3 has 15 residues. The CDR3 is CASRSASGNSYEQYF. The DNA for the CDR3 is TGTGCCAGCAGGTCGGCTAGCGGGAACTCCTACGAGCAGTACTTC.

This chain uses TRBV5-5 with TRBJ2-3; 7 bases fit TRBD2. Germline-derived CDR1 and CDR2 are SGHKS and YYEKEE (reference sequence). With V trimmed by 1 base and J by 4 bases, 9 bases remained unmatched. The CDR3 length is 16 residues. This CDR3 is CASSLTSIAGADTQYF. The CDR3 DNA reads TGTGCCAGCAGCTTGACGTCTATAGCGGGCGCAGATACGCAGTATTTT.

The CDR3 sequence is CASSHRFDRKVSYEQYF. The CDR3 DNA sequence: TGCGCCAGCAGCCATCGCTTCGACAGGAAGGTCTCCTACGAGCAGTACTTC. The chain is built from TRBV4-1 and TRBJ2-7, with TRBD1 as a possible D gene (6 bases). Per germline, CDR1 MGHRA and CDR2 YSYEKL. The CDR3 length is 17 residues. V lost 3 bases to trimming and J lost 0 bases, with 18 bases between them.

The J gene is TRBJ2-7, the V gene TRBV19; D may be TRBD2 (5 bases). Germline V gene data show CDR1 as LNHDA and CDR2 as SQIVND (reference sequence). Trimming removed 2 bases from V and 0 bases from J, with 8 bases in between. The CDR3 is 14 amino acids. CDR3 sequence: CASSIIGSSYEQYF. CDR3 in DNA: TGTGCCAGTAGTATAATTGGGAGCTCCTACGAGCAGTACTTC. Supplemented by reference TRBV19 and TRBJ2-7, the full variable domain reads DGGITQSPKYLFRKEGQNVTLSCEQNLNHDAMYWYRQDPGQGLRLIYYSQIVNDFQKGDIAEGYSVSREKKESFPLTVTSAQKNPTAFYLCASSIIGSSYEQYFGPGTRLTVT.

This chain connects TRBV5-1 to TRBJ2-5; 7 nucleotides agree with TRBD1. V was clipped by 3 bases and J by 5 bases; unmatched bases: 7. The CDR3 is 14 amino acids. CDR1 is SGHRS, CDR2 YFSETQ, per germline. This CDR3 reads CASSWGTARETQYF. DNA for the CDR3: TGCGCCAGCAGCTGGGGGACAGCGCGGGAGACCCAGTACTTC.

V gene TRBV30 combines with J gene TRBJ1-2; 7 bases line up with TRBD1. This CDR3 has 14 amino acids. Per germline, CDR1 GTSNPN and CDR2 SVGIG (reference sequence). The V segment lost 5 bases and the J segment 7 bases; nucleotides outside the gene matches: 13. The CDR3, as DNA: TGTGCCTGGGACAAACAGGGGCCCCAGGGTGGCTACACCTTC. Amino acids: CAWDKQGPQGGYTF. Full variable domain (outside the CDR3, taken from reference TRBV30 and TRBJ1-2): SQTIHQWPATLVQPVGSPLSLECTVEGTSNPNLYWYRQAAGRGLQLLFYSVGIGQISSEVPQNLSASRPQDRQFILSSKKLLLSDSGFYLCAWDKQGPQGGYTFGSGTRLTVV.

This clone was counted a few times. J is TRBJ2-1 and V is TRBV19; 7 nucleotides agree with TRBD1. Germline CDR1 LNHDA, CDR2 SQIVND (reference sequence). V shed 0 bases and J 3 bases; nucleotides not matched to a gene: 2. CDR3 length: 15 amino acids. The CDR3 bases are TGTGCCAGTAGTATAGACCGGGACAGCTACAATGAGCAGTTCTTC. Translating it yields CASSIDRDSYNEQFF. Together with reference TRBV19 and TRBJ2-1, the CDR3 gives the full variable domain: DGGITQSPKYLFRKEGQNVTLSCEQNLNHDAMYWYRQDPGQGLRLIYYSQIVNDFQKGDIAEGYSVSREKKESFPLTVTSAQKNPTAFYLCASSIDRDSYNEQFFGPGTRLTVL.

The rearrangement joins TRBV24-1 to TRBJ2-6; D gene uncertain. The CDR3 runs to 16 residues. Germline CDR1 and CDR2: KGHDR and SFDVKD. Trimming took off 7 bases at V and 0 bases at J, with 12 bases between the two ends. CDR3 in amino acids: CATSEASISGANVLTF. The DNA of the CDR3 is TGTGCCACCAGCGAAGCCTCAATCTCTGGGGCCAACGTCCTGACTTTC.

This sequence joins TRBV10-1 and TRBJ2-1; D not resolved. The germline CDR1 and CDR2 sequences are WNHNN and SYGVQD (reference sequence). V dropped 0 bases and J dropped 5 bases, with 8 bases sitting between them. The CDR3 runs to 14 residues. The CDR3 loop reads CASSESTRDNEQFF. In DNA, the CDR3 is TGCGCCAGCAGTGAGTCGACTCGGGACAATGAGCAGTTCTTC.

The genes are TRBV9 and TRBJ1-2; D gene unclear. Germline V gene lookup returns CDR1 SGDLS and CDR2 YYNGEE. CDR3 length: 12 amino acids. V was clipped by 3 bases and J by 4 bases, with 7 bases between them. The CDR3 region is CASSANFYGYTF. The CDR3, as DNA: TGTGCCAGCAGCGCTAATTTCTATGGCTACACCTTC. Combining the CDR3 with reference TRBV9 and TRBJ1-2 gives the whole variable domain DSGVTQTPKHLITATGQRVTLRCSPRSGDLSVYWYQQSLDQGLQFLIQYYNGEERAKGNILERFSAQQFPDLHSELNLSSLELGDSALYFCASSANFYGYTFGSGTRLTVV.

The rearrangement links TRBV30 to TRBJ1-2, with D perhaps TRBD1 (5 bases). V was cut by 4 bases and J by 2 bases, with 8 bases left in between. The CDR3 has 12 residues. Germline values: CDR1 GTSNPN, CDR2 SVGIG (reference sequence). CDR3 loop: CAWKGENYGYTF. As DNA, the CDR3 is TGTGCCTGGAAAGGGGAAAACTATGGCTACACCTTC.

The V and J genes are TRBV28 and TRBJ2-7; 7 bases map to TRBD2. The V segment lost 6 bases and the J segment 6 bases; nucleotides outside the gene matches: 8. The CDR3 consists of 13 residues. Germline assignment: CDR1 MDHEN and CDR2 SYDVKM. The DNA of the CDR3 is TGTGCCAGCAGGGGAGGGACCCCTGGCGAGCAGTACTTC. Translated, it gives CASRGGTPGEQYF.

The chain combines TRBV10-1 with TRBJ2-1; D not certain. V was shortened by 3 bases and J by 8 bases, with 11 bases between the two germline ends. Germline values: CDR1 WNHNN, CDR2 SYGVQD (reference sequence). This CDR3 spans 13 amino acids. CDR3 sequence: CASSDRVMYEQFF. The CDR3 DNA is TGCGCCAGCAGTGACCGAGTAATGTATGAGCAGTTCTTC.

The chain links TRBV2 to TRBJ2-5; tentative D call: TRBD2 (6 bases). V lost 6 bases to trimming and J lost 2 bases, with 16 bases between them. Germline CDR1 SNHLY, CDR2 FYNNEI. The CDR3 is 15 residues long. The CDR3 sequence: CASRGHLAPQETQYF. In nucleotides, the CDR3 is TGTGCCAGCAGGGGCCATCTAGCGCCACAAGAGACCCAGTACTTC.